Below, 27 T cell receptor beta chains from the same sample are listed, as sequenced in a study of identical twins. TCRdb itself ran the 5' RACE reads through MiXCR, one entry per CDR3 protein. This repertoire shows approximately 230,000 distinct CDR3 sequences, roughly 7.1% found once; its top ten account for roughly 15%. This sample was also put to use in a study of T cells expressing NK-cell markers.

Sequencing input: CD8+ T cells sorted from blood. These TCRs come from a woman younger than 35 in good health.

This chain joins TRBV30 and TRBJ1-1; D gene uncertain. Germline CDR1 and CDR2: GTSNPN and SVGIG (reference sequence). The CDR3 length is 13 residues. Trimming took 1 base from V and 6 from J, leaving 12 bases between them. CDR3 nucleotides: TGTGCCTGGAGTGGACGAGCTGGGGCTGAAGCTTTCTTT. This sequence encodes CAWSGRAGAEAFF.

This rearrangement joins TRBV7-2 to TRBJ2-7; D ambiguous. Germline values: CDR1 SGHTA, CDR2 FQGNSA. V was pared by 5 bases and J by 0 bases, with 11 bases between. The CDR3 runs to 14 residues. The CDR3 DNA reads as TGTGCCAGCAGCCCTCTCCTTAGCTCCTACGAGCAGTACTTC. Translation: CASSPLLSSYEQYF.

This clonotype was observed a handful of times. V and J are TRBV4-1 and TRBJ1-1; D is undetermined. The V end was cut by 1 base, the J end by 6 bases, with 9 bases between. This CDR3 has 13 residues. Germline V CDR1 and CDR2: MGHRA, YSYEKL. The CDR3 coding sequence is TGCGCCAGCAGCCAAGTTCCCCTTTCTGAAGCTTTCTTT. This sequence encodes CASSQVPLSEAFF.

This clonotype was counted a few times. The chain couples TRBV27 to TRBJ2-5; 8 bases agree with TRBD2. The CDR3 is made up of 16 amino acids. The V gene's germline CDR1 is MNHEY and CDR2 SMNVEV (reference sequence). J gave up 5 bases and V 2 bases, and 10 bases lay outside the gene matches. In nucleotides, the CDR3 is TGTGCCAGCAGTTTAAAATTCGGGGGGGCTGTGGAGACCCAGTACTTC. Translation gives CASSLKFGGAVETQYF.

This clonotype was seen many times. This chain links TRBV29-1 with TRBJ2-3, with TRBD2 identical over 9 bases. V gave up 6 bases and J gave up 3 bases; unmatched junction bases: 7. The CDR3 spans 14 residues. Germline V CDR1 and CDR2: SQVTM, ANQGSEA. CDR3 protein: CSVALAGRTDTQYF. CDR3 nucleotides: TGCAGCGTGGCCCTAGCGGGGAGGACAGATACGCAGTATTTT.

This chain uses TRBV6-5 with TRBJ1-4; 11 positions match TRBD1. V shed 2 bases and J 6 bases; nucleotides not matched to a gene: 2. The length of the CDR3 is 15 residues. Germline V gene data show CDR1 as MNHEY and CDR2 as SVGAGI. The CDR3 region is CASSYGTGGYEKLFF. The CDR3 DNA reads TGTGCCAGCAGTTACGGGACAGGGGGGTATGAAAAACTGTTTTTT.

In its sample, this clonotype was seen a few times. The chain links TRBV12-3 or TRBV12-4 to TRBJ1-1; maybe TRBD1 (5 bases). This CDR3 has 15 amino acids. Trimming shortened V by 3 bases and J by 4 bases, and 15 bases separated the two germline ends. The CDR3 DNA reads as TGTGCCAGCAGTTTTGCGCTAATGGGGGGCACTGAAGCTTTCTTT. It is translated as CASSFALMGGTEAFF.

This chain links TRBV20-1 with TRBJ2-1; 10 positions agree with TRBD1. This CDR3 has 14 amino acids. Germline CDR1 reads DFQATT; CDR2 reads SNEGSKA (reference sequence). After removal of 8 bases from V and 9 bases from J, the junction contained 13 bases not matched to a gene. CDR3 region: CSHYLPGQGSEQFF. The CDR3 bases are TGCAGTCACTACCTGCCGGGACAGGGGTCTGAGCAGTTCTTC.

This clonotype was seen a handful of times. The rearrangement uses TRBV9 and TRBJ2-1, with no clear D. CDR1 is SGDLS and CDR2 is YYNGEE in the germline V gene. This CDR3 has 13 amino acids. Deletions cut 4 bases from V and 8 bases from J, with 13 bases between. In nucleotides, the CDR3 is TGTGCCAGCAGCCCATCTTCGGGTGATGAGCAGTTCTTC. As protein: CASSPSSGDEQFF.

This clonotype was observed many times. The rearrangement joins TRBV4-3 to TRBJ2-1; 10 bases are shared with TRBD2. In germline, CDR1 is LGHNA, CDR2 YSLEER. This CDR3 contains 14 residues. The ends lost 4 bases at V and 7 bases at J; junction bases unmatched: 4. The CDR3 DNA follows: TGCGCCAGCAGCCCCGGGACTAGCGTGAATGAGCAGTTCTTC. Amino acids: CASSPGTSVNEQFF.

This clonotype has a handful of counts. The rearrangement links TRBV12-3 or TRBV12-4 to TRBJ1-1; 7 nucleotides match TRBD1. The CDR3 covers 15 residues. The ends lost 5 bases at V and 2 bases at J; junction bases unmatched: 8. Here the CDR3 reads CASSRPTGQNTEAFF. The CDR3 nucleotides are TGTGCCAGCAGTCGGCCGACAGGGCAAAACACTGAAGCTTTCTTT.

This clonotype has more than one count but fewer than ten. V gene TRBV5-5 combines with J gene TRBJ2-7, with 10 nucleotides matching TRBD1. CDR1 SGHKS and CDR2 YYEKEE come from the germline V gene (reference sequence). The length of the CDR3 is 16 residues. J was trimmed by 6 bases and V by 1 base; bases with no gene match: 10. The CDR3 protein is CASSLWGTGVFGEQYF. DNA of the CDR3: TGTGCCAGCAGCTTGTGGGGGACAGGGGTTTTTGGCGAGCAGTACTTC. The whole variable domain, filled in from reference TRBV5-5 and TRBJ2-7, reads DAGVTQSPTHLIKTRGQQVTLRCSPISGHKSVSWYQQVLGQGPQFIFQYYEKEERGRGNFPDRFSARQFPNYSSELNVNALLLGDSALYLCASSLWGTGVFGEQYFGPGTRLTVT.

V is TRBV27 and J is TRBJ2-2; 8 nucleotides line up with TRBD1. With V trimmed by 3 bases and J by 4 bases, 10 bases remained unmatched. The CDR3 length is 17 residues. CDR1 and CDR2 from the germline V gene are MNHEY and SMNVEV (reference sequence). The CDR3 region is CASSFIGGQGATGELFF. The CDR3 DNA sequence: TGTGCCAGCAGTTTCATAGGCGGCCAGGGGGCCACCGGGGAGCTGTTTTTT.

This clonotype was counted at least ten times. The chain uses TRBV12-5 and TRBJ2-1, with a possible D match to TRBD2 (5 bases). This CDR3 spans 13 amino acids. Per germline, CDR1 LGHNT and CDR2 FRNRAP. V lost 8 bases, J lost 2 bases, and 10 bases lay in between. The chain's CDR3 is CASRLAPYNEQFF. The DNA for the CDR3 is TGTGCTAGTAGGCTAGCCCCCTACAATGAGCAGTTCTTC. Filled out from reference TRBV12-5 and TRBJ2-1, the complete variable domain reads DARVTQTPRHKVTEMGQEVTMRCQPILGHNTVFWYRQTMMQGLELLAYFRNRAPLDDSGMPKDRFSAEMPDATLATLKIQPSEPRDSAVYFCASRLAPYNEQFFGPGTRLTVL.

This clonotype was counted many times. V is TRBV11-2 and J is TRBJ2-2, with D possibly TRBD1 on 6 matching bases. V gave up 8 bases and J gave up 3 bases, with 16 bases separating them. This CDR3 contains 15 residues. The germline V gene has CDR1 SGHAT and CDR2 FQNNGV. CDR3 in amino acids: CASRLEGGHTGELFF. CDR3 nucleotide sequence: TGTGCCAGCCGATTAGAAGGGGGACACACCGGGGAGCTGTTTTTT.

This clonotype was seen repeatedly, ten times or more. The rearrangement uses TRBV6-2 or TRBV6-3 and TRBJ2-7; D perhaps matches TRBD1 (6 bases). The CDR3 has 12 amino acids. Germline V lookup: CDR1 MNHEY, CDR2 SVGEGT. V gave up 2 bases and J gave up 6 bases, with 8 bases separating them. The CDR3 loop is CASSYGTLEQYF. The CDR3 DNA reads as TGTGCCAGCAGTTACGGGACACTCGAGCAGTACTTC.

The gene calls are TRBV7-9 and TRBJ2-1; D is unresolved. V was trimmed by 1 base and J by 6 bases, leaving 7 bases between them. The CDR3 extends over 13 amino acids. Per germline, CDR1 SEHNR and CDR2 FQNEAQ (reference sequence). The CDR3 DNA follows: TGTGCCAGCAGCTTAGGCAACCGCAATGAGCAGTTCTTC. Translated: CASSLGNRNEQFF.

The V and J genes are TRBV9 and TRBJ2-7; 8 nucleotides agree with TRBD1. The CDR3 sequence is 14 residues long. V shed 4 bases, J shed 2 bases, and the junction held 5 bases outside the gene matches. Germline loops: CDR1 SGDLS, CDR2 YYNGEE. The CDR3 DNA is TGTGCCAGCAGCCCGTGGGGACAGGCCTACGAGCAGTACTTC. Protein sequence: CASSPWGQAYEQYF.

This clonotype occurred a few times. Here the CDR3 reads CASSGLYGYTF. CDR3 sequence (DNA): TGTGCCAGCAGCGGACTATATGGCTACACCTTC. This chain uses TRBV4-2 with TRBJ1-2; D ambiguous. V lost 5 bases to trimming and J lost 5 bases, with 6 bases between them. The CDR3 runs 11 residues. CDR1 is LGHNA, CDR2 YNFKEQ, per germline.

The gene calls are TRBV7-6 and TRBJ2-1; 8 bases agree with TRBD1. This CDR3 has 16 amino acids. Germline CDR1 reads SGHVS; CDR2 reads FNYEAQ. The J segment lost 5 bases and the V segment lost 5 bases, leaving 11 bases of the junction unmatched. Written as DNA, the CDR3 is TGTGCCAGCAGCCCACCTCCCGGGACAGGTGACAATGAGCAGTTCTTC. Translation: CASSPPPGTGDNEQFF. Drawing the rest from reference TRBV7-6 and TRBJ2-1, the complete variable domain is GAGVSQSPRYKVTKRGQDVALRCDPISGHVSLYWYRQALGQGPEFLTYFNYEAQQDKSGLPNDRFSAERPEGSISTLTIQRTEQRDSAMYRCASSPPPGTGDNEQFFGPGTRLTVL.

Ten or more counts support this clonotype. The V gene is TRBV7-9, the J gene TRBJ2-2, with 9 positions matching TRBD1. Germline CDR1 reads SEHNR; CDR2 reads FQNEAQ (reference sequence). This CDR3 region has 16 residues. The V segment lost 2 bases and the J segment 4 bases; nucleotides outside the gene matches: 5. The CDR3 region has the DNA TGTGCCAGCAGCTTACCTGGACAGGGGAGCACCGGGGAGCTGTTTTTT. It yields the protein CASSLPGQGSTGELFF.

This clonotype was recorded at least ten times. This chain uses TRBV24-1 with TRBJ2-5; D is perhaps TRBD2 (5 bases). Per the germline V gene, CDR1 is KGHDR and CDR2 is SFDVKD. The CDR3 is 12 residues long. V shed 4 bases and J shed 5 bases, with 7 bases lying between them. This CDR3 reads CATSDEGETQYF. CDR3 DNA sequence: TGTGCCACCAGTGACGAGGGCGAGACCCAGTACTTC.

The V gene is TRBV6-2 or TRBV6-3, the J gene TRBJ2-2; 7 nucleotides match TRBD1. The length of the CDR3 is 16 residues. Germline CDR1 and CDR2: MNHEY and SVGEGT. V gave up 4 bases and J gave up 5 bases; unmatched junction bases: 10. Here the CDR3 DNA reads TGTGCCAGCAGTTCCACCGACAGGGCGAGGACCGGGGAGCTGTTTTTT. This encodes CASSSTDRARTGELFF.

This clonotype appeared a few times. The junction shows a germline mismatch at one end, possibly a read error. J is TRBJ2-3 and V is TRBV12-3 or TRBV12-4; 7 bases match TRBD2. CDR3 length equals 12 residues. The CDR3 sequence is CASSLVSGGGVF. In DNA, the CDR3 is TGTGCCAGCAGTTTAGTATCGGGAGGAGGGGTTTTT.

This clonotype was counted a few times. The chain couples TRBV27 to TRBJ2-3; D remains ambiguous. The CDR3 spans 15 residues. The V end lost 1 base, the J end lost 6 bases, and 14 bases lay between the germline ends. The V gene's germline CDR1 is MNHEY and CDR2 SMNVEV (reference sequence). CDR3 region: CASSLLPIGSDTQYF. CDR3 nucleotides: TGTGCCAGCAGTTTATTGCCAATAGGATCCGATACGCAGTATTTT.

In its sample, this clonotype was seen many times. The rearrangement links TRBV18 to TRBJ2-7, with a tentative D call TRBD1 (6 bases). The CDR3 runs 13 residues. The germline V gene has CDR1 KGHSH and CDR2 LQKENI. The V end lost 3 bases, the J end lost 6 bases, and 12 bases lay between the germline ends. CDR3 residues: CASSPGTSLEQYF. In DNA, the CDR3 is TGTGCCAGCTCACCGGGGACAAGTCTCGAGCAGTACTTC. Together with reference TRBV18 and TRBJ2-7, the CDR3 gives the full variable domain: NAGVMQNPRHLVRRRGQEARLRCSPMKGHSHVYWYRQLPEEGLKFMVYLQKENIIDESGMPKERFSAEFPKEGPSILRIQQVVRGDSAAYFCASSPGTSLEQYFGPGTRLTVT.

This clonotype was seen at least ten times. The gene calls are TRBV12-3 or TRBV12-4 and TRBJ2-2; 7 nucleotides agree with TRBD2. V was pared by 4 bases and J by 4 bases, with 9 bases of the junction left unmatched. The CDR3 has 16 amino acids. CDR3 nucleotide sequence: TGTGCCAGCAGTTCCCCGACTAGCTCTGGCACCGGGGAGCTGTTTTTT. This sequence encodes CASSSPTSSGTGELFF.